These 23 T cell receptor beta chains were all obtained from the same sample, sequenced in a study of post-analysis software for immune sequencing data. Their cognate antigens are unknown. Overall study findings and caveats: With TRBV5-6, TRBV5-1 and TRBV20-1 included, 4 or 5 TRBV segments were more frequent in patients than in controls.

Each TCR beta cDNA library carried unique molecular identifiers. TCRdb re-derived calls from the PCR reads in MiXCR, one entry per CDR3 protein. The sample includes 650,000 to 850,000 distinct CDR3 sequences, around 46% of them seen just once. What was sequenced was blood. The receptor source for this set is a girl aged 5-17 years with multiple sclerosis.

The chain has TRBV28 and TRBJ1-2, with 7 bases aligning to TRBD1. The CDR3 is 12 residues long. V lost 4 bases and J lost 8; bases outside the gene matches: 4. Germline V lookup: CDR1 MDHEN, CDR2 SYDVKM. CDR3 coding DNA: TGTGCCAGCAGTTCACAGGGGACGGGCTACACCTTC. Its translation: CASSSQGTGYTF.

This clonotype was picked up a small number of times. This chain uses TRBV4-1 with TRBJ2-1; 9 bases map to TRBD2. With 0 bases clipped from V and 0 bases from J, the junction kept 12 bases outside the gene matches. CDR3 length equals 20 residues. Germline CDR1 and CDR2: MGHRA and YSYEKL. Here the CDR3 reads CASSQDFLAGSKSSYNEQFF. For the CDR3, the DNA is TGCGCCAGCAGCCAAGATTTTCTAGCGGGAAGCAAGAGCTCCTACAATGAGCAGTTCTTC.

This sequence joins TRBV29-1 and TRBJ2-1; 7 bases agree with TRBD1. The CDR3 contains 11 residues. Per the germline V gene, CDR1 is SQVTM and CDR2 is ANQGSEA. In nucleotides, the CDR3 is TGCAGTATAGACAGGGCGCATGAGCAGTTCTTC. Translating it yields CSIDRAHEQFF.

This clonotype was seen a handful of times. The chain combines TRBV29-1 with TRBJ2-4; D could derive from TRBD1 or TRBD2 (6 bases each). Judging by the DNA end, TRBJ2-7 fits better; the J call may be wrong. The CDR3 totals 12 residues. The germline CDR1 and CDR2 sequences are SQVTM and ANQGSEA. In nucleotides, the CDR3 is TGCAGCGTCGCGGGACAACGCTACGAGCAGTACTTC. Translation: CSVAGQRYEQYF.

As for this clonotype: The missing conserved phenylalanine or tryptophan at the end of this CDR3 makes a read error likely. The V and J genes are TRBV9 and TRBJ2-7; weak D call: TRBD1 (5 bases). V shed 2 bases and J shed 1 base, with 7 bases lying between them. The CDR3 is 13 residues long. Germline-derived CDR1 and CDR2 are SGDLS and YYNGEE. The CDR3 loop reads CASSVTGSYEQYL. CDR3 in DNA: TGTGCCAGCAGCGTTACAGGTTCCTACGAGCAGTACTTG.

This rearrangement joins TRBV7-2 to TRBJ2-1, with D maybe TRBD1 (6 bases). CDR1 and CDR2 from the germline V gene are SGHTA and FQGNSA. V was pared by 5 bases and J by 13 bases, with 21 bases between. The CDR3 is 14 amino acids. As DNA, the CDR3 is TGTGCCAGCAGCGTCTTTGGGGGCCAAGAGACCCAGTTCTTC. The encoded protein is CASSVFGGQETQFF.

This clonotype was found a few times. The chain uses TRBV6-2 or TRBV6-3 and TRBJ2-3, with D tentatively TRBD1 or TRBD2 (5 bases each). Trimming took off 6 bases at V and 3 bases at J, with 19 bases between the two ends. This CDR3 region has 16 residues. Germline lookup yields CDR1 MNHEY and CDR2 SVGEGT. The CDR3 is CASSRNPGPLTDTQYF. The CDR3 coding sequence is TGTGCCAGCAGCAGAAATCCGGGACCTCTTACAGATACGCAGTATTTT.

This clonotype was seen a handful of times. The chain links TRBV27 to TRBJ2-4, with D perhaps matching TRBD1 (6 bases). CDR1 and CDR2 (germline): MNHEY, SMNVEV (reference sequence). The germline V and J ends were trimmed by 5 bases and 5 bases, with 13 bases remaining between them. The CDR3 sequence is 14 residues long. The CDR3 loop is CASSPTGMENIQYF. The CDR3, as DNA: TGTGCCAGCAGTCCGACAGGAATGGAAAACATTCAGTACTTC.

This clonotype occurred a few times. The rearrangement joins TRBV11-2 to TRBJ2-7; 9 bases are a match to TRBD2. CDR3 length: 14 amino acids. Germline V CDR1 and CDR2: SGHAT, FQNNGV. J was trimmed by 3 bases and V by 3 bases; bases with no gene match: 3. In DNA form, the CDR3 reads TGTGCCAGCAGCTTGCAGACTAGCGGCTACGAGCAGTACTTC. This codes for CASSLQTSGYEQYF. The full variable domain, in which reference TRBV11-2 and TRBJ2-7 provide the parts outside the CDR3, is EAGVAQSPRYKIIEKRQSVAFWCNPISGHATLYWYQQILGQGPKLLIQFQNNGVVDDSQLPKDRFSAERLKGVDSTLKIQPAKLEDSAVYLCASSLQTSGYEQYFGPGTRLTVT.

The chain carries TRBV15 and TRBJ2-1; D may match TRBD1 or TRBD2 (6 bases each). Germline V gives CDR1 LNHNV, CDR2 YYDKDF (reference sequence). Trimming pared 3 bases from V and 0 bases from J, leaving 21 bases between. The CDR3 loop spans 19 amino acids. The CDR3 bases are TGTGCCACCAGCAGCTGGAGGGGCTTCGGACAGAGCTCCTACAATGAGCAGTTCTTC. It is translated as CATSSWRGFGQSSYNEQFF. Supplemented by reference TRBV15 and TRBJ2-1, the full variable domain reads DAMVIQNPRYQVTQFGKPVTLSCSQTLNHNVMYWYQQKSSQAPKLLFHYYDKDFNNEADTPDNFQSRRPNTSFCFLDIRSPGLGDTAMYLCATSSWRGFGQSSYNEQFFGPGTRLTVL.

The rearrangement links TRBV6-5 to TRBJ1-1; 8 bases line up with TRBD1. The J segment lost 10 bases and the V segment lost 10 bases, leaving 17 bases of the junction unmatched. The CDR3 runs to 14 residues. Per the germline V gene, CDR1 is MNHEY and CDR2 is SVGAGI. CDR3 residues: CATYLPGGNGPAFF. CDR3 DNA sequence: TGTGCCACCTACCTTCCAGGGGGCAATGGACCAGCTTTCTTT.

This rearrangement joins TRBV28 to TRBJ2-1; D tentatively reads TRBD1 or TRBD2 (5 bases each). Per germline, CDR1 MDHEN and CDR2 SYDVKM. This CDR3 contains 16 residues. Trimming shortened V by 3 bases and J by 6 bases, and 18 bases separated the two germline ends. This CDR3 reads CASSLRGTDVRNEQFF. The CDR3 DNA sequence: TGTGCCAGCAGTTTGAGGGGCACTGACGTTCGCAATGAGCAGTTCTTC.

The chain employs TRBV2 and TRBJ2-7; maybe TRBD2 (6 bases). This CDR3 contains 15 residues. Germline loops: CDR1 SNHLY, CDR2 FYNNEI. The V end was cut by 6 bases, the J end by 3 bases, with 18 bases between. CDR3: CASSVNRDSFYEQYF. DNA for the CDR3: TGTGCCAGCAGCGTCAATAGGGACTCCTTCTACGAGCAGTACTTC.

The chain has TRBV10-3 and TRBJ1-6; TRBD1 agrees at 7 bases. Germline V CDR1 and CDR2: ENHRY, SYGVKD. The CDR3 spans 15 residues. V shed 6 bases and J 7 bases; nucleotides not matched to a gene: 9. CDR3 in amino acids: CAIRDDRVINSPLHF. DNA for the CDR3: TGTGCCATCAGGGATGACAGGGTGATAAATTCACCCCTCCACTTT.

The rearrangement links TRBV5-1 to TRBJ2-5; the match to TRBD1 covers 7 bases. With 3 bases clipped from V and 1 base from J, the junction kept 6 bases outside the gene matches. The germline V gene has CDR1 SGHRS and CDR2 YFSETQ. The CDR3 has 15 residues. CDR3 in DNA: TGCGCCAGCAGCTCTTCCGGGACAGTCCAAGAGACCCAGTACTTC. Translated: CASSSSGTVQETQYF.

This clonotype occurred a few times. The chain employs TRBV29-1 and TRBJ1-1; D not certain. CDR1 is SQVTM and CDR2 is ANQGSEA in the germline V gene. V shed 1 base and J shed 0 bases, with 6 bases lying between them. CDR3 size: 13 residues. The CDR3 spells CSVEAGMNTEAFF. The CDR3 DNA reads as TGCAGCGTTGAAGCCGGTATGAACACTGAAGCTTTCTTT.

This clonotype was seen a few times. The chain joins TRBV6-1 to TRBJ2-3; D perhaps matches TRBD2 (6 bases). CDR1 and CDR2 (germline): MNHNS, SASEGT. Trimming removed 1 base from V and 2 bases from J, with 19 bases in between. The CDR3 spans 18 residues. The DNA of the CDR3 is TGTGCCAGCAGTGAAGGGGGGATCGGTCTGGACTACACAGATACGCAGTATTTT. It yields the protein CASSEGGIGLDYTDTQYF.

This CDR3 is CASSLGRYQETQYF. The CDR3 coding sequence is TGTGCCAGCAGCCTCGGGAGGTACCAAGAGACCCAGTACTTC. The rearrangement uses TRBV6-2 or TRBV6-3 and TRBJ2-5; 7 nucleotides match TRBD2. CDR3 length equals 14 residues. Germline loops: CDR1 MNHEY, CDR2 SVGEGT. After removal of 6 bases from V and 0 bases from J, the junction contained 4 bases not matched to a gene.

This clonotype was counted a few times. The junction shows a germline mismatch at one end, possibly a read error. CDR3 sequence: CAASFSGIQYF. Here the CDR3 DNA reads TGTGCCGCCAGTTTTAGCGGGATTCAGTACTTC. This chain uses TRBV24-1 with TRBJ2-5, with TRBD2 matching over 8 bases. From germline, CDR1 is KGHDR and CDR2 SFDVKD. This CDR3 region has 11 residues.

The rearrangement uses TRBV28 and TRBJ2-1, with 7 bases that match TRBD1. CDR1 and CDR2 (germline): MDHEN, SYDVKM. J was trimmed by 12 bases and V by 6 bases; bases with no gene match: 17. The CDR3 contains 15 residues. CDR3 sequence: CASRSETLRGLGQFF. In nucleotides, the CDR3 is TGTGCCAGCAGGTCAGAAACACTAAGGGGGCTCGGGCAGTTCTTC.

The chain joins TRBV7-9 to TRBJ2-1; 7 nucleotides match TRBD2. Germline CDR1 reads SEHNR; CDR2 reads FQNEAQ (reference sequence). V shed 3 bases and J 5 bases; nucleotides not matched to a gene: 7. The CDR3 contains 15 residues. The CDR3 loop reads CASSFSPSGNNEQFF. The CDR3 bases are TGTGCCAGCAGCTTTTCCCCTAGCGGTAACAATGAGCAGTTCTTC.

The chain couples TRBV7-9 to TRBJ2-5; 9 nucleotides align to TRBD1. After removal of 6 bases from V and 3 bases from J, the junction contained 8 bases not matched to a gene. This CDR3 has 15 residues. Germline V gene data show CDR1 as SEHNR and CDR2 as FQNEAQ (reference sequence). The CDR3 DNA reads TGTGCCAGCAGGCCGGACAGGGGCCTGGAAGAGACCCAGTACTTC. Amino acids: CASRPDRGLEETQYF.

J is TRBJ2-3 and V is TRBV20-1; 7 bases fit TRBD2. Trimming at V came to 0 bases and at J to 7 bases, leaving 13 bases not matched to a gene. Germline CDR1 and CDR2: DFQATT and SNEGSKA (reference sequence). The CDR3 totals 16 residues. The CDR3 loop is CSARDPGGGIRNTQYF. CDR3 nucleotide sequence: TGCAGTGCTAGAGATCCGGGAGGTGGGATTCGAAATACGCAGTATTTT.